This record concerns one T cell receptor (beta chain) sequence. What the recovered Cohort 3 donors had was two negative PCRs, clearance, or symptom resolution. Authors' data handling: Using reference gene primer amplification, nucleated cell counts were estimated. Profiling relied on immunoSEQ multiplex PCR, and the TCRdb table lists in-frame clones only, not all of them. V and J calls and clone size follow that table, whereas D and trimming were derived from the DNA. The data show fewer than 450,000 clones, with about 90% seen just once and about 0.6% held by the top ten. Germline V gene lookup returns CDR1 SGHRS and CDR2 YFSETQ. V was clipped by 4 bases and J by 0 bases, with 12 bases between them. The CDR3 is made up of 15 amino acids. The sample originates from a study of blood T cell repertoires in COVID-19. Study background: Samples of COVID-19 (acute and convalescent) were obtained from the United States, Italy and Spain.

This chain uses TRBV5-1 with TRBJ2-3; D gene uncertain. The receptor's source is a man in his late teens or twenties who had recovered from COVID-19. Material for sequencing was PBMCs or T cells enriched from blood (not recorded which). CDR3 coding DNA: TGCGCCAGCAGCCCCAATGGCGGAAGCACAGATACGCAGTATTTT. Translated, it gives CASSPNGGSTDTQYF. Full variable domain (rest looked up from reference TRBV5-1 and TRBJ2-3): KAGVTQTPRYLIKTRGQQVTLSCSPISGHRSVSWYQQTPGQGLQFLFEYFSETQRNKGNFPGRFSGRQFSNSRSEMNVSTLELGDSALYLCASSPNGGSTDTQYFGPGTRLTVL.